Presented here are 13 T cell receptor beta chains from one specimen sequenced in a study of cytomegalovirus exposure and HLA in healthy donors. Use of 60 Vbeta and 13 Jbeta primers characterized the PCR. Produced via immunoSEQ multiplex PCR; TCRdb's table is partial and in-frame only. The sample has a few hundred thousand clones, about 80% seen once. Sequencing input: PBMCs. These receptors came from a woman aged 55-69 years in good health and CMV-seropositive.

V and J are TRBV29-1 and TRBJ2-7, with a tentative D call TRBD1 (6 bases). The CDR3 totals 12 residues. The V gene lost 4 bases and the J gene lost 4 bases, with 11 bases spanning the gap. Germline CDR1 and CDR2: SQVTM and ANQGSEA. CDR3 nucleotide sequence: TGCAGCGTTGTGGGGGCGGTATACGAGCAGTACTTC. Protein: CSVVGAVYEQYF.

The chain joins TRBV19 to TRBJ2-7, with D tentatively TRBD1 (6 bases). V was shortened by 5 bases and J by 0 bases, with 17 bases between the two germline ends. The V gene's germline CDR1 is LNHDA and CDR2 SQIVND (reference sequence). The CDR3 sequence is 16 residues long. The CDR3 region has the DNA TGTGCCAGTAGTCCACGCAGACAGGTCTTCTCCTACGAGCAGTACTTC. Translating it yields CASSPRRQVFSYEQYF.

The chain carries TRBV5-1 and TRBJ1-1; D is perhaps TRBD1 (6 bases). The CDR3 totals 13 residues. Germline V gene sequence: CDR1 SGHRS, CDR2 YFSETQ. Trimming left V 3 bases short and J 0 bases short, with 6 bases between. The CDR3 region has the DNA TGCGCCAGCAGCTCAGGGGTGAACACTGAAGCTTTCTTT. Translating gives CASSSGVNTEAFF.

CDR3 in amino acids: CASSLTGDAYEQYF. The CDR3 DNA follows: TGCGCCAGCAGCTTGACGGGAGACGCCTACGAGCAGTACTTC. J is TRBJ2-7 and V is TRBV5-1; weak D call: TRBD2 (6 bases). The CDR3 has 14 residues. With 1 base removed from V and 2 bases from J, the gap between germline ends came to 10 bases. Germline-derived CDR1 and CDR2 are SGHRS and YFSETQ.

The chain recombines TRBV10-3 with TRBJ2-1; D call uncertain. V lost 3 bases to trimming and J lost 6 bases, with 6 bases between them. This CDR3 contains 12 residues. From germline, CDR1 is ENHRY and CDR2 SYGVKD. CDR3 region: CAISDVANEQFF. CDR3 nucleotide sequence: TGTGCCATCAGTGACGTAGCCAATGAGCAGTTCTTC.

This rearrangement joins TRBV27 to TRBJ2-7, with 8 bases identical to TRBD2. The CDR3 has 15 amino acids. Germline CDR1 reads MNHEY; CDR2 reads SMNVEV (reference sequence). With V trimmed by 4 bases and J by 1 base, 6 bases remained unmatched. CDR3: CASSWVAGTSYEQYF. The DNA of the CDR3 is TGTGCCAGCAGTTGGGTAGCGGGAACGTCCTACGAGCAGTACTTC.

J is TRBJ2-3 and V is TRBV10-1; 8 bases fit TRBD2. The V segment lost 9 bases and the J segment 0 bases; nucleotides outside the gene matches: 11. The germline CDR1 and CDR2 sequences are WNHNN and SYGVQD (reference sequence). CDR3 size: 16 residues. CDR3 nucleotides: TGCGCCAGTAATCCACTGCTAGCGGGCAGCACAGATACGCAGTATTTT. Amino acid sequence: CASNPLLAGSTDTQYF.

CDR3 nucleotide sequence: TGTGCCAGCAGCTTAGGCGGGAGGGAGACCCAGTACTTC. It yields the protein CASSLGGRETQYF. The chain joins TRBV11-2 to TRBJ2-5, with 8 bases that match TRBD2. This CDR3 is 13 amino acids long. V shed 1 base, J shed 5 bases, and the junction held 0 bases outside the gene matches. The germline gives CDR1 SGHAT, CDR2 FQNNGV. The whole variable domain, remainder taken from reference TRBV11-2 and TRBJ2-5, is EAGVAQSPRYKIIEKRQSVAFWCNPISGHATLYWYQQILGQGPKLLIQFQNNGVVDDSQLPKDRFSAERLKGVDSTLKIQPAKLEDSAVYLCASSLGGRETQYFGPGTRLLVL.

The gene calls are TRBV4-2 and TRBJ2-7; 7 bases map to TRBD2. The CDR3 sequence is 16 residues long. Germline lookup yields CDR1 LGHNA and CDR2 YNFKEQ. V gave up 0 bases and J gave up 1 base; unmatched junction bases: 6. Here the CDR3 reads CASSQDWSGVSYEQYF. CDR3 bases: TGTGCCAGCAGCCAAGATTGGAGCGGGGTGTCCTACGAGCAGTACTTC.

V and J are TRBV6-4 and TRBJ2-1; TRBD2 matches at 10 bases. V lost 3 bases, J lost 2 bases, and 10 bases stayed unmatched. Germline values: CDR1 MRHNA, CDR2 SNTAGT. The CDR3 contains 18 residues. This CDR3 is CASSDGASGRSPYNEQFF. CDR3 in DNA: TGTGCCAGCAGTGATGGGGCTAGCGGGAGATCACCCTACAATGAGCAGTTCTTC.

This rearrangement joins TRBV5-1 to TRBJ1-2, with TRBD1 as a possible D gene (6 bases). This CDR3 is 13 amino acids long. CDR1 and CDR2 from the germline V gene are SGHRS and YFSETQ. V was clipped by 4 bases and J by 7 bases, with 14 bases between them. This CDR3 is CASSQGGGSGYTF. The CDR3 DNA reads as TGCGCCAGCAGCCAGGGAGGGGGGTCTGGCTACACCTTC.

The V gene is TRBV5-1, the J gene TRBJ2-7, with a weak D call TRBD2 (6 bases). Trimming cost V 4 bases and J 3 bases, with 17 bases left between them. The germline gives CDR1 SGHRS, CDR2 YFSETQ. The CDR3 runs to 15 residues. Written as DNA, the CDR3 is TGCGCCAGCAGCCCACCCGGGACTCACCACTACGAGCAGTACTTC. It encodes CASSPPGTHHYEQYF.

Note on this clone: A read error may account for a junction end that differs from germline. CDR3 DNA: TGTTCCAGCAGCTTAGTACAGGGTCCCGTTGAAGCTTTCTTT. Translation gives CSSSLVQGPVEAFF. The genes are TRBV7-9 and TRBJ1-1, with D maybe TRBD1 (6 bases). Germline V gene sequence: CDR1 SEHNR, CDR2 FQNEAQ (reference sequence). This CDR3 comprises 14 residues.